This T cell receptor (beta chain) was obtained from a study of blood T cell dynamics during melanoma immunotherapy. There are 14 residues in the CDR3. V lost 9 bases, J lost 6 bases, and 18 bases lay in between. Germline V lookup: CDR1 MDHEN, CDR2 SYDVKM. Time point described: pre-treatment baseline. Response was assessed by RECIST 1.1 at 12 weeks, except a couple of rapid progressors. Some clones are missing from TCRdb's copy, which holds only in-frame ones; the method was immunoSEQ multiplex PCR. The table records approximately 7,000 clones, roughly 75% of them present only once. This material consisted of blood, taken from a patient treated with checkpoint blockade. V usage is TRBV28 and J usage is TRBJ1-5; D might be TRBD1 (6 bases). This TCR came from a human donor with melanoma. Here the CDR3 DNA reads TGTGCCAGTAAGGGGGGGCAGGGAGTTCAGCCCCAGCATTTT. Protein product: CASKGGQGVQPQHF. The variable domain in full, completed from reference TRBV28 and TRBJ1-5, reads DVKVTQSSRYLVKRTGEKVFLECVQDMDHENMFWYRQDPGLGLRLIYFSYDVKMKEKGDIPEGYSVSREKKERFSLILESASTNQTSMYLCASKGGQGVQPQHFGDGTRLSIL.